Only one count was recorded for the clone carrying this T cell receptor beta chain. Naive CD45RA+ and memory CD45RA-negative subsets were split from CD4+ cells. These data belong to a study of shared clonotypes between healthy human individuals. Over several immunoSEQ plates, each subset's genomic DNA was distributed in even portions. Generated by immunoSEQ multiplex PCR, the TCRdb table keeps only in-frame clones and is missing some. The sample contains 2 million to 2.5 million clones, over 85% of which appear only once. The CDR3 runs to 14 residues. Germline CDR1 SGHNT, CDR2 YYREEE (reference sequence). The germline V and J ends were trimmed by 4 bases and 4 bases, with 15 bases remaining between them.

The sequenced sample was naive CD4+ T cells from PBMCs. This sample's subset: CD45RA+ positively selected. The sequence came from a man between 18 and 35 years old in good health. Some clones in this sample may be carry-over from other donors' samples. V is TRBV5-4 and J is TRBJ2-7; tentatively, D is TRBD1 (6 bases). As DNA, the CDR3 is TGTGCCAGCAGCCAAGGACAGCCGGCATACGAGCAGTACTTC. Amino acid sequence: CASSQGQPAYEQYF.